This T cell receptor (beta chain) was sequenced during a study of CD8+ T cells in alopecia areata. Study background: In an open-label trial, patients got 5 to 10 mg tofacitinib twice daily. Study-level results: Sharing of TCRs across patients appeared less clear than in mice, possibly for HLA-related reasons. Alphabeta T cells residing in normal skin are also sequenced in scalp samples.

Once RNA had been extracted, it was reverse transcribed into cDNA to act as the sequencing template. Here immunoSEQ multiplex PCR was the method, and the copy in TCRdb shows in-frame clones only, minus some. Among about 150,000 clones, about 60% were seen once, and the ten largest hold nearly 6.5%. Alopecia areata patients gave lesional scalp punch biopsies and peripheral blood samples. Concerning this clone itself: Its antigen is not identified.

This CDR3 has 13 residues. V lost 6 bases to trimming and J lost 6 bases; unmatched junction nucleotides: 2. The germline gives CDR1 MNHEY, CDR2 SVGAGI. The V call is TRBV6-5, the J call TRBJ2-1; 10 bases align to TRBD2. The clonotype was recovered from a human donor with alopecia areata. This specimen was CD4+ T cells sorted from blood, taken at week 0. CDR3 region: CASRRTSGNEQFF. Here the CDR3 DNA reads TGTGCCAGCAGGCGGACTAGCGGCAATGAGCAGTTCTTC.